A selection of T cell receptor beta chains follows, all from one sample in a study of regulatory T cells in long-lasting Graves disease. One entry per CDR3 protein, called by TCRdb with MiXCR from the multiplex PCR reads. This sample carries over 300,000 distinct CDR3 sequences, around 15% of them seen once, and the ten largest clones take about a fifth. The specimen was peripheral blood mononuclear cells (PBMCs), collected at new diagnosis, from a patient treated with antithyroid drugs. The receptors originated from a female donor with Graves disease. CDR3s include the opening cysteine and the closing phenylalanine or tryptophan. D genes are given only for firm matches. Clone size is given for some rows only: seen once, a few or many times, or a class if the clone is expanded.

D gene | J gene | V gene | clone size | CDR3 DNA | CDR3 protein
TRBD2 | TRBJ2-5 | TRBV9 | - | TGTGCCAGCAGCGTAGGGCCTAGCGGGGTAAGGGAGACCCAGTACTTC | CASSVGPSGVRETQYF
- | TRBJ2-5 | TRBV9 | few | TGTGCCAGCAGCGTAGGGACGCGAGGCTTGGAGACCCAGTACTTC | CASSVGTRGLETQYF
- | TRBJ1-2 | TRBV2 | many | TGTGCCAGCAGTGAAGAACACGCTAACTATGGCTACACCTTC | CASSEEHANYGYTF
TRBD1 | TRBJ2-7 | TRBV5-6 | many | TGTGCCAGCAGCTTGTCAGGGGGAGTTGCCTACGAGCAGTACTTC | CASSLSGGVAYEQYF
TRBD2 | TRBJ2-7 | TRBV20-1 | few | TGCAGTGCCCGAGGACTAGCGGGAGTTAGACCTTCCTACGAGCAGTACTTC | CSARGLAGVRPSYEQYF
- | TRBJ2-1 | TRBV20-1 | many | TGCAGTGCTAGACGTTCGAGGGGATCCTACAATGAGCAGTTCTTC | CSARRSRGSYNEQFF
- | TRBJ2-1 | TRBV29-1 | - | TGCAGCGTTGCTTATAGAGCTGACAATGAGCAGTTCTTC | CSVAYRADNEQFF
- | TRBJ1-5 | TRBV19 | few | TGTGCCAGTAGTAGTGAAAAGATTAGCAATCAGCCCCAGCATTTT | CASSSEKISNQPQHF
- | TRBJ2-1 | TRBV20-1 | many | TGCAGTGCCACTCCCTCCCACAATGAGCAGTTCTTC | CSATPSHNEQFF
TRBD1 | TRBJ2-5 | TRBV4-1 | many | TGCGCCAGCAGCCAACATCGGACAGGTGGGCTTCAAGAGACCCAGTACTTC | CASSQHRTGGLQETQYF
TRBD1 | TRBJ2-1 | TRBV24-1 | many | TGTGCCACCAGTGACCGGACAGGGGGCAATGAGCAGTTCTTC | CATSDRTGGNEQFF
TRBD2 | TRBJ2-7 | TRBV12-3/TRBV12-4 | - | TGTGCCAGCAGCCGAAACGGACTAGCGGGAGGGGGGAGCTACGAGCAGTACTTC | CASSRNGLAGGGSYEQYF
- | TRBJ2-3 | TRBV12-5 | - | TGTGCTAGTGGTTTGTACACAGATACGCAGTATTTT | CASGLYTDTQYF
- | TRBJ2-5 | TRBV24-1 | few | TGTGCCACCGCCGATTGGGAGGAGGGGCAAGAGACCCAGTACTTC | CATADWEEGQETQYF
TRBD2 | TRBJ2-1 | TRBV5-8 | few | TGTGCCAGCAGCTTGGCCGGGACTAGCGGGAGGGCCAGGAACAATGAGCAGTTCTTC | CASSLAGTSGRARNNEQFF
TRBD1 | TRBJ2-7 | TRBV7-9 | - | TGTGCCAGCAGCTCAATCGGGGACAGTCAACTCTCCGAGCAGTACTTC | CASSSIGDSQLSEQYF
TRBD1 | TRBJ1-2 | TRBV12-3/TRBV12-4 | few | TGTGCCAGCAGTTTTGGGACAGGCTTCTATGGCTACACCTTC | CASSFGTGFYGYTF
- | TRBJ2-1 | TRBV20-1 | many | TGCAGTGCTAGACGTTCGGCAGGGTGGAATGAGCAGTTCTTC | CSARRSAGWNEQFF
TRBD2 | TRBJ2-7 | TRBV20-1 | many | TGCAGTGCAAACAGCGGGAGGGCCTCCGAGCAGTACTTC | CSANSGRASEQYF
- | TRBJ2-3 | TRBV28 | many | TGTGCCAGCACCCACCTCGGTAGGGGGGCCCCCACAGATACGCAGTATTTT | CASTHLGRGAPTDTQYF
- | TRBJ2-1 | TRBV20-1 | - | TGCAGTGCTAGAGATCAACCCTCCCCATCTAGCCCCAACTCCTACAATGAGCAGTTCTTC | CSARDQPSPSSPNSYNEQFF
- | TRBJ1-2 | TRBV27 | few | TGTGCCAGCAGTTTCGTCAGGGGAAACTATGGCTACACCTTC | CASSFVRGNYGYTF
TRBD1 | TRBJ1-1 | TRBV9 | many | TGTGCCAGCAGCGTAGCGAGTGGACAGGGGGCTGTTGGCACTGAAGCTTTCTTT | CASSVASGQGAVGTEAFF
TRBD2 | TRBJ2-7 | TRBV14 | - | TGTGCCAGCAGCCAAGGACTAGCGGCCTCCTACGAGCAGTACTTC | CASSQGLAASYEQYF
- | TRBJ1-4 | TRBV29-1 | many | TGCAGCGGCAGATCTGGGGGGCGTGAAAAACTGTTTTTT | CSGRSGGREKLFF
TRBD2 | TRBJ2-7 | TRBV10-2 | few | TGCGCCAGCAAAATAGCGGGATCCTACGAGCAGTACTTC | CASKIAGSYEQYF
- | TRBJ2-2 | TRBV13 | - | TGTGCCAGCAGCTTCGCCCTACTAAACACCGGGGAGCTGTTTTTT | CASSFALLNTGELFF
- | TRBJ1-1 | TRBV7-9 | - | TGTGCCAGCAGCTTAGCTGGGGATGAAGCTTTCTTT | CASSLAGDEAFF
TRBD1 | TRBJ1-1 | TRBV6-1 | many | TGTGCCAGCAGTCCAAGGACAGGGGGTGTTCGCACTGAAGCTTTCTTT | CASSPRTGGVRTEAFF
- | TRBJ2-1 | TRBV4-3 | few | TGCGCCAGCAGCCAGGAACGACTGATCGGCTCCTACAATGAGCAGTTCTTC | CASSQERLIGSYNEQFF
TRBD2 | TRBJ2-7 | TRBV20-1 | many | TGCAGTGCGACTAGCGGGGGCCAGTACTTC | CSATSGGQYF